This TCR beta chain was sequenced in a study of molecular identifiers for immune sequencing clone quantification. Findings and limits, study-wide: Sizes of highly expanded clones could be underestimated through identical TCRs sharing a barcode. Clones exceeding 20 RNA copies carried over 99% of effector molecules but under 1% of naive-cell molecules.

The CDR3 loop spans 17 amino acids. The ends were cut back, 5 bases at V and 0 bases at J, with 18 bases in the middle. Germline CDR1 SEHNR, CDR2 FQNEAQ (reference sequence). The sample holds many counts of this clonotype. Its antigen is still unknown. Naive CD8 T cells were FACS-sorted by CD8+CD4-CCR7+CD45RA+ markers. Preparation of the bulk TCR libraries relied on previously described methods and listed TCR primers. TCRdb re-called the PCR reads with MiXCR, one entry per CDR3 protein. The sample records tens of thousands of distinct CDR3 sequences, less than 20% being singletons. The TCR was taken from a human donor in good health. Some libraries in this study had Jurkat cell RNA spiked in. Sequencing was performed on naive CD8+ T cells from blood, with Jurkat cell RNA spiked in. Subset given: FACS-sorted CD8+CD4-CCR7+CD45RA+ naive T cells. The genes are TRBV7-9 and TRBJ2-3; D is perhaps TRBD2 (6 bases). The CDR3 sequence: CASSPGRDFFSTDTQYF. CDR3 in DNA: TGTGCCAGCAGCCCAGGTCGGGACTTCTTTAGCACAGATACGCAGTATTTT. The entire variable domain, with the rest obtained from reference TRBV7-9 and TRBJ2-3, is as follows: DTGVSQNPRHKITKRGQNVTFRCDPISEHNRLYWYRQTLGQGPEFLTYFQNEAQLEKSRLLSDRFSAERPKGSFSTLEIQRTEQGDSAMYLCASSPGRDFFSTDTQYFGPGTRLTVL.